What follows describes a single TCR beta chain. The iRepertoire nested amplicon-rescue multiplex PCR amplified TCR alpha and beta CDR3s from RNA. In TCRdb, the multiplex PCR reads were re-called with MiXCR into one record per CDR3 protein. The table has some 85,000 distinct CDR3 sequences, about 23% seen once. The source of the sample is a study of glioma-infiltrating T cells. The V gene's germline CDR1 is KGHDR and CDR2 SFDVKD. This CDR3 has 15 amino acids. V gave up 2 bases and J gave up 2 bases, with 10 bases separating them. This TCR came from a human donor with low-grade glioma or glioblastoma, undergoing nonglioma brain surgery, or in good health (not recorded which). Sequencing used glioma tissue, nonneoplastic brain tissue, or PBMCs (not recorded which). The genes are TRBV24-1 and TRBJ2-3, with a possible D match to TRBD1 (5 bases). This CDR3 reads CATSDSQGATDTQYF. DNA of the CDR3: TGTGCCACCAGTGATTCCCAAGGGGCCACAGATACGCAGTATTTT.